The T cell receptor beta chain described here comes from a study of shared clonotypes between healthy human individuals. Study-wide context: Per-donor plates numbered three CD4 naive, three CD4 memory, two CD8 naive and one CD8 memory. General study points: Memory subsets had estimated richness that was generally smaller than that of naive subsets.

This table comes from immunoSEQ multiplex PCR, and its TCRdb copy is limited to in-frame clones, with some not included. The data contain more than 2 million clones, approximately 96% of them singletons. Worth noting for this clone: Its target is unknown. Other DNA sequences of this sample code for an identical CDR3.

V shed 3 bases and J shed 5 bases, with 11 bases lying between them. Germline assignment: CDR1 SGDLS and CDR2 YYNGEE. The CDR3 spans 14 residues. Material: naive CD4+ T cells sorted from blood. Subset noted: CD45RA+ positively selected. The chain combines TRBV9 with TRBJ2-2; D might be TRBD1 (6 bases). The source is a man in his late teens or twenties in good health. In DNA form, the CDR3 reads TGTGCCAGCAGCGGGTTAGGGGGAACCGGGGAGCTGTTTTTT. This codes for CASSGLGGTGELFF.